The clone carrying this TCR beta chain was observed a handful of times. This entry belongs to a study of blood T cell repertoires in COVID-19. Study overall: Nucleic acid was either cDNA or gDNA, and it came from T cells, B-cell-depleted T cells, or PBMCs.

Germline V CDR1 and CDR2: MNHEY, SVGEGT. Trimming took off 0 bases at V and 7 bases at J, with 13 bases between the two ends. The CDR3 covers 15 residues. Authors' data handling: Estimation of nucleated cell counts was performed using reference gene primer amplification. Only in-frame clones appear in the TCRdb table, and some are missing; sequencing was by immunoSEQ multiplex PCR. V and J calls and clone size come straight from that table; D and trimming were deduced from the DNA. The sample lists about 140,000 clones; around 78% were seen once. The rearrangement links TRBV6-2 or TRBV6-3 to TRBJ1-5; possible D gene TRBD1, 6 bases. The specimen was peripheral blood. The sequence was obtained from a woman older than 75 with active or convalescent COVID-19. In nucleotides, the CDR3 is TGTGCCAGCAGTTACTCGGGCAGGGGCGGACAGCCCCAGCATTTT. Translation gives CASSYSGRGGQPQHF.